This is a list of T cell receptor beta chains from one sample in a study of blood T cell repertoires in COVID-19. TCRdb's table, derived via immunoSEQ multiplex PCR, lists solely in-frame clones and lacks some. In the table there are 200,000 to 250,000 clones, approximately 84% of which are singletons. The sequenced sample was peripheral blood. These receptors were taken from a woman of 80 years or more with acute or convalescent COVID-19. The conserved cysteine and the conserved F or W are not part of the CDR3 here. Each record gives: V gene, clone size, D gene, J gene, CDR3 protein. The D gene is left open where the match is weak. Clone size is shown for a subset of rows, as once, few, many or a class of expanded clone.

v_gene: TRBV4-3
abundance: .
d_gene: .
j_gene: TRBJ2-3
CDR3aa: ASSQEPVRTDTQY

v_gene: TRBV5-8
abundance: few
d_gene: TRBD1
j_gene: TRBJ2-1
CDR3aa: ASSLGDRAIVEQF

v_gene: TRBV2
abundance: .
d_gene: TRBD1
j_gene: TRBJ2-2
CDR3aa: ASSEARDRGRTGELF

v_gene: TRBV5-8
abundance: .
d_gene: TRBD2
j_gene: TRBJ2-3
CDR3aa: ASSWTGGGATDTQY

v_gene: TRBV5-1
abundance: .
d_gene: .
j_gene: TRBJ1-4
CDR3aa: ASSLSAGIATNEKLF

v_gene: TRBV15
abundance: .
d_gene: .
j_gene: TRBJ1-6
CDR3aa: ATSRGGESPLH

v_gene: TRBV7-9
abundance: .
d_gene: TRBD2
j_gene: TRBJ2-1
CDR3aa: ASSLSSGSLGEQF

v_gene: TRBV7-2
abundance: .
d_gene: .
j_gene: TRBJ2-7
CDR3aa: ASSLSLTTTYEQY

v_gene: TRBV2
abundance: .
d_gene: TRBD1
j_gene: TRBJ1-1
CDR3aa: ASSERRQGYGEAF

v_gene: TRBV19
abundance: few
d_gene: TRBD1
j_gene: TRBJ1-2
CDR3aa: ASSGTGGTGYGYT

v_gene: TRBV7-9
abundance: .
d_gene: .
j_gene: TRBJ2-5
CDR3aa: ASSLAGRWQETQY

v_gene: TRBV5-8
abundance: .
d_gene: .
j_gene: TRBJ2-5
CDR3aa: ASSVGFRETQY